Sequencing of this T cell receptor beta chain was carried out in a study of blood T cell repertoires in COVID-19. As for the study in general: There were acute and convalescent COVID-19 samples, and they came from the United States, Italy and Spain. PBMCs, B-cell-depleted T cells, or T cells provided the cDNA or gDNA that made up the material.

Original analysis: Estimated nucleated cell counts came from reference gene primer amplification. Repertoires were generated with immunoSEQ multiplex PCR, while TCRdb's copy carries only in-frame clones and drops some. D and trimming were read from the DNA, whereas the V and J calls and clone size are those reported in that table. The repertoire includes roughly 120,000 clones, about nine tenths of them detected once, and roughly 3.7% sits in the top ten. The CDR3 length is 15 residues. Germline assignment: CDR1 SGDLS and CDR2 YYNGEE. Between the trimmed V and J ends, which lost 4 bases and 4 bases, there was a span of 12 bases.

V is TRBV9 and J is TRBJ1-6; the D is unclear. Sample: peripheral blood. The TCR originated in a man aged 50-59 years with active COVID-19. The CDR3 reads CASSYRQDYNSPLHF. The CDR3 DNA sequence: TGTGCCAGCAGCTACAGACAAGATTATAATTCACCCCTCCACTTT.